The 10 T cell receptor beta chains presented below share a single source sample, sequenced in a study of cytomegalovirus exposure and HLA in healthy donors. The primer mix had 60 Vbeta and 13 Jbeta primers. Sequenced by immunoSEQ multiplex PCR; TCRdb stores in-frame clones only, minus some. Seen here are fewer than 150,000 clones, roughly 80% observed once, and the top ten hold 1%. What was sequenced was PBMCs. These receptors came from a man aged 40-50 years in good health and CMV-seronegative.

The chain couples TRBV19 to TRBJ2-2; 8 bases fit TRBD2. CDR3 length equals 16 residues. V lost 5 bases, J lost 4 bases, and 9 bases stayed unmatched. Germline-derived CDR1 and CDR2 are LNHDA and SQIVND (reference sequence). This chain's CDR3 is CASSSRGGTVTGELFF. In nucleotides, the CDR3 is TGTGCCAGTAGTTCCCGGGGGGGAACGGTCACCGGGGAGCTGTTTTTT.

This chain uses TRBV27 with TRBJ1-5, with 7 bases fitting TRBD1. Germline V gene sequence: CDR1 MNHEY, CDR2 SMNVEV (reference sequence). The junction had 6 bases not matched to a gene; V was cut back by 10 bases and J by 0 bases. The CDR3 is 14 residues long. The CDR3 region is CAISDRNSNQPQHF. CDR3 bases: TGTGCCATCTCGGACAGGAATAGCAATCAGCCCCAGCATTTT.

The sample holds a few counts of this clone. The V call is TRBV27, the J call TRBJ1-5; D may be TRBD1 (6 bases). There are 12 residues in the CDR3. Trimming shortened V by 6 bases and J by 7 bases, and 10 bases separated the two germline ends. Germline CDR1 MNHEY, CDR2 SMNVEV (reference sequence). Here the CDR3 DNA reads TGTGCCAGCAGACAGGGCGGGCAGCCCCAGCATTTT. Translating it yields CASRQGGQPQHF.

The chain joins TRBV2 to TRBJ1-1, with 7 bases fitting TRBD1. This CDR3 region has 14 residues. J lost 5 bases, V lost 4 bases, and 7 bases had no gene match. Germline CDR1 reads SNHLY; CDR2 reads FYNNEI. CDR3: CASSVGQTTTEAFF. CDR3 nucleotide sequence: TGTGCCAGCAGTGTGGGACAGACCACAACTGAAGCTTTCTTT.

This clone turned up a few times. The J gene is TRBJ1-5, the V gene TRBV11-2; the match to TRBD1 covers 7 bases. J was trimmed by 6 bases and V by 1 base; bases with no gene match: 9. CDR1 SGHAT and CDR2 FQNNGV come from the germline V gene. This CDR3 comprises 16 residues. The CDR3 DNA reads as TGTGCCAGCAGCTTAGGCTTAGGGGGCTTGGGTCAGCCCCAGCATTTT. Translating it yields CASSLGLGGLGQPQHF.

The CDR3 DNA is TGTGCCAGCAGTCCCCCCAGGTGGGGGGGGAGAAATGAGCAGTTCTTC. Translated, it gives CASSPPRWGGRNEQFF. The chain recombines TRBV28 with TRBJ2-1; 7 bases agree with TRBD2. The CDR3 covers 16 residues. Trimming cost V 5 bases and J 7 bases; bases outside gene matches: 14. Germline V CDR1 and CDR2: MDHEN, SYDVKM.

The chain combines TRBV7-9 with TRBJ2-4, with D possibly being TRBD2 (5 bases). This CDR3 comprises 13 residues. Between the trimmed V and J ends, which lost 1 base and 8 bases, there was a span of 9 bases. CDR1 is SEHNR and CDR2 is FQNEAQ in the germline V gene (reference sequence). In nucleotides, the CDR3 is TGTGCCAGCAGCTTAGTTAGCGTAGACATTCAGTACTTC. Translated, it gives CASSLVSVDIQYF.

This clone has a handful of counts. The genes are TRBV2 and TRBJ1-1, with 8 bases identical to TRBD1. Trimming at V came to 3 bases and at J to 2 bases, leaving 2 bases not matched to a gene. The CDR3 totals 14 residues. The germline V gene has CDR1 SNHLY and CDR2 FYNNEI. The CDR3: CASSEGQANTEAFF. DNA of the CDR3: TGTGCCAGCAGTGAGGGACAGGCAAACACTGAAGCTTTCTTT.

The rearrangement links TRBV15 to TRBJ1-4; weak D call: TRBD1 (6 bases). V gave up 5 bases and J gave up 5 bases, with 15 bases separating them. The CDR3 is 15 amino acids. Looked up from germline, CDR1 is LNHNV and CDR2 is YYDKDF (reference sequence). The DNA of the CDR3 is TGTGCCACCAGCCCCGGACAGTTCCAAAATGAAAAACTGTTTTTT. It encodes CATSPGQFQNEKLFF.

There are a few counts of this clone. The sample contains more than one DNA sequence encoding this CDR3. The chain joins TRBV29-1 to TRBJ1-1; 8 bases are shared with TRBD1. The trim removed 7 bases at V and 4 bases at J, leaving 5 bases unmatched. CDR1 is SQVTM, CDR2 ANQGSEA, per germline. This CDR3 is built from 12 residues. The CDR3 nucleotides are TGCAGCGGGAAACAGGGGGGCACTGAAGCTTTCTTT. Residues: CSGKQGGTEAFF.